This T cell receptor (beta chain) was found in a study of shared clonotypes between healthy human individuals. Study-wide context: The study enrolled two women and three men aged 18 to 49.

Sequencing was performed with immunoSEQ multiplex PCR; in TCRdb, only in-frame clones are kept and a portion is missing. This repertoire shows 450,000 to 500,000 clones, around 80% found once; its top ten account for 12%. All participating donors were Caucasian adults from Nashville, Tennessee. Points on this clone: The sample carries other DNA sequences with the same CDR3.

This TCR was sampled from a woman between 40 and 50 years old in good health. Some clones in this sample may be carry-over from other donors' samples. Material for sequencing was PBMCs.

CDR3: CASSLGVAYEQYF. The CDR3 DNA is TGTGCCAGCAGCTTAGGAGTGGCCTACGAGCAGTACTTC. V usage is TRBV7-9 and J usage is TRBJ2-7; D not resolved. CDR1 SEHNR and CDR2 FQNEAQ come from the germline V gene (reference sequence). Trimming pared 1 base from V and 2 bases from J, leaving 6 bases between. CDR3 size: 13 residues.